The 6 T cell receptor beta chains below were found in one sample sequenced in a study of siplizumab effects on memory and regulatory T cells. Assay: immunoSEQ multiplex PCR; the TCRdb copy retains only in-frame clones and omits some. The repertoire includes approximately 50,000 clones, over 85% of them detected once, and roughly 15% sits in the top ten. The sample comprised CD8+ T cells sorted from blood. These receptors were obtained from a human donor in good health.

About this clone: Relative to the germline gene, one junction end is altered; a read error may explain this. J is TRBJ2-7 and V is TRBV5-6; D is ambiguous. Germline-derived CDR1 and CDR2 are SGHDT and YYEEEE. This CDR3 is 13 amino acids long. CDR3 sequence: CASSSERVVPPNF. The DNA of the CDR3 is TGTGCCAGCAGCTCGGAACGTGTCGTACCCCCGAACTTC.

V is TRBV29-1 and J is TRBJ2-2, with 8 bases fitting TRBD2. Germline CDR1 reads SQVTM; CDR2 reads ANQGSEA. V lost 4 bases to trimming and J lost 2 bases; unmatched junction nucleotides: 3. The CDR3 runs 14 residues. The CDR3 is CSVGRGVNTGELFF. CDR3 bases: TGCAGCGTTGGGCGGGGGGTAAACACCGGGGAGCTGTTTTTT.

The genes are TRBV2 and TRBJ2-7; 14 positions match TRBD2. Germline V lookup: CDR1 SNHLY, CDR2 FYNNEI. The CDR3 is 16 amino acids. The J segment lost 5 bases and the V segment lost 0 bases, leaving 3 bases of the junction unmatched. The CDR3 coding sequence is TGTGCCAGCAGTGAAGCCGGGACTAGCGGGAGCCACGAGCAGTACTTC. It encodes CASSEAGTSGSHEQYF.

DNA of the CDR3: TGTGCCAGCAGGGACCAACAGGGAGCGCATTTT. This sequence encodes CASRDQQGAHF. The chain has TRBV28 and TRBJ1-5, with D perhaps TRBD1 (6 bases). V was shortened by 6 bases and J by 15 bases, with 15 bases between the two germline ends. CDR1 and CDR2 from the germline V gene are MDHEN and SYDVKM. The CDR3 totals 11 residues.

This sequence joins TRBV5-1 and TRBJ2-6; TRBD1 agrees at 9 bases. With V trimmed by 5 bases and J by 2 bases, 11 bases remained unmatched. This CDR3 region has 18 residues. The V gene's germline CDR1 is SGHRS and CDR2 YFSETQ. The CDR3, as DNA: TGCGCCAGCAGTACTCCGGGACAGGGAAAGGCTGGGGCCAACGTCCTGACTTTC. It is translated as CASSTPGQGKAGANVLTF.

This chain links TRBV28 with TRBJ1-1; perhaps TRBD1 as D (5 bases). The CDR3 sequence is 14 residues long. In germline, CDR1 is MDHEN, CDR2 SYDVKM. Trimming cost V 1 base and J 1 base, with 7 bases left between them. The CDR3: CASSLSGSNTEAFF. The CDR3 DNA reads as TGTGCCAGCAGTTTATCAGGGTCGAACACTGAAGCTTTCTTT.